This T cell receptor (beta chain) stems from a study of blood T cells in healthy people across ages. J gave up 3 bases and V 4 bases, and 9 bases lay outside the gene matches. CDR1 and CDR2 from the germline V gene are PRHDT and FYEKMQ (reference sequence). The CDR3 is made up of 16 amino acids. A J-beta primer mix and a sample-barcoded 5' primer were used in a second PCR of roughly 7 to 12 cycles. TCRdb re-called the 5' RACE reads with MiXCR, one entry per CDR3 protein. The table lists 700,000 to 950,000 distinct CDR3 sequences, roughly 64% of them singletons, with about 20% in the top ten. Sequencing input: blood. This chain connects TRBV13 to TRBJ2-3; 8 nucleotides agree with TRBD2. The clonotype comes from a man younger than 40 in good health. The CDR3, as DNA: TGTGCCAGCAGCTCCGCGGGGGGCGGGACAACAGATACGCAGTATTTT. It encodes CASSSAGGGTTDTQYF.